The entry that follows covers one TCR beta chain sequence. Germline CDR1 and CDR2: SEHNR and FQNEAQ (reference sequence). The CDR3 runs to 16 residues. The trim removed 0 bases at V and 3 bases at J, leaving 7 bases unmatched. The data are from a study of T cell repertoires in cytomegalovirus infection. TCRdb recomputed calls from the reads with MiXCR, one row per CDR3 protein. The sample includes 250,000 or so distinct CDR3 sequences, about 17% of them seen just once. Sequences were obtained from CD8+ T cells from PBMCs. The TCR was taken from a human donor in good health (CMV status not recorded). Some clones in this sample may be carry-over from other donors' samples. V and J are TRBV7-9 and TRBJ2-7; 8 bases match TRBD1. In DNA form, the CDR3 reads TGTGCCAGCAGCTTAGCCCGGGGACAGGTCAGCTACGAGCAGTACTTC. Amino acids: CASSLARGQVSYEQYF.